The 5 T cell receptor beta chains below were found in one sample sequenced in a study of shared clonotypes between healthy human individuals. Data came from immunoSEQ multiplex PCR; TCRdb stores just in-frame clones and leaves some out. This table has about 2.4 million clones, approximately 94% appearing once. Sequenced: naive CD4+ T cells sorted from blood. Subset indicated: CD45RA+ positively selected. These receptor sequences come from a man aged 18 to 29 in good health.

This sequence joins TRBV2 and TRBJ2-3, with a possible D match to TRBD1 (5 bases). Germline assignment: CDR1 SNHLY and CDR2 FYNNEI. The CDR3 spans 13 residues. Trimming stripped 8 bases from V and 1 base from J, with 10 bases between. In DNA form, the CDR3 reads TGTGCCAGCCTTCTACAGGGCACAGATACGCAGTATTTT. Residues: CASLLQGTDTQYF.

The DNA of the CDR3 is TGTGCCAGTTACCCGGTTACTAGCGAGGGGAACACTGAAGCTTTCTTT. Translating gives CASYPVTSEGNTEAFF. The genes are TRBV28 and TRBJ1-1; D remains unclear. The CDR3 runs to 16 residues. V shed 9 bases and J shed 1 base, with 21 bases lying between them. Germline loops: CDR1 MDHEN, CDR2 SYDVKM.

The chain is built from TRBV7-9 and TRBJ2-7, with 7 bases identical to TRBD1. The CDR3 is 14 amino acids. Per the germline V gene, CDR1 is SEHNR and CDR2 is FQNEAQ (reference sequence). V was pared by 3 bases and J by 4 bases, with 6 bases of the junction left unmatched. CDR3 region: CASSFGQAEYEQYF. The CDR3 nucleotides are TGTGCCAGCAGCTTTGGACAGGCCGAGTACGAGCAGTACTTC.

CDR3 in amino acids: CASSVRPNTEAFF. In DNA, the CDR3 is TGTGCCAGCAGCGTGCGGCCGAACACTGAAGCTTTCTTT. The rearrangement links TRBV9 to TRBJ1-1; the D is unclear. CDR3 size: 13 residues. Germline V CDR1 and CDR2: SGDLS, YYNGEE. V was trimmed by 2 bases and J by 1 base, leaving 6 bases between them.

This chain links TRBV5-1 with TRBJ1-4; D is uncertain. Germline V gene lookup returns CDR1 SGHRS and CDR2 YFSETQ. V lost 1 base and J 8 bases, leaving 21 bases between the germline ends. This CDR3 has 17 amino acids. CDR3 nucleotide sequence: TGCGCCAGCAGCTTGTATCTCAGCTTGGTGCAAGGCGAAAAACTGTTTTTT. Translating gives CASSLYLSLVQGEKLFF.